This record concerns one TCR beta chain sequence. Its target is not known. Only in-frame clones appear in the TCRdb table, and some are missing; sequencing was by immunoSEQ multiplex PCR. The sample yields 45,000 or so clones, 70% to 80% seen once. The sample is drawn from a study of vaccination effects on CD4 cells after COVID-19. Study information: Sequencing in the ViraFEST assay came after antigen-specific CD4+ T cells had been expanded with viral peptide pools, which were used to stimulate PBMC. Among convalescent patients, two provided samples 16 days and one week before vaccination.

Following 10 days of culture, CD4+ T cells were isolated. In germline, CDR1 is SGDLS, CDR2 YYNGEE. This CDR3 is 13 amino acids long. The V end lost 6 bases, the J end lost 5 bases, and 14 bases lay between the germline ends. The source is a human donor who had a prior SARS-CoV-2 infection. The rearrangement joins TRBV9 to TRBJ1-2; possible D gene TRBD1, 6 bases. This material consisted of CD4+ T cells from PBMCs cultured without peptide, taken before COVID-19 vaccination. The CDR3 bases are TGTGCCAGCACCACAGGGATCCTTTATGGCTACACCTTC. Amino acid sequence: CASTTGILYGYTF.